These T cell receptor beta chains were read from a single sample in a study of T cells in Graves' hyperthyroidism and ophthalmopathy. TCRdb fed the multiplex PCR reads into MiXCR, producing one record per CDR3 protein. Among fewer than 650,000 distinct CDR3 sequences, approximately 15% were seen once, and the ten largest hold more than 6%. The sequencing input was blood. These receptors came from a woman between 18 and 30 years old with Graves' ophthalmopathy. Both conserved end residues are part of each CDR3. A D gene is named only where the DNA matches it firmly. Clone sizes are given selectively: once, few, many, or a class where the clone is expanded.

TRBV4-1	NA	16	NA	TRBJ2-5	TGCGCCAGCAGCCCTGTGTCCACGGGGCTGGGGGAGACCCAGTACTTC	CASSPVSTGLGETQYF
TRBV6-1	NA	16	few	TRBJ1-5	TGTGCCAGCAGCGAAGCCGGGGTCCGTAGCAATCAGCCCCAGCATTTT	CASSEAGVRSNQPQHF
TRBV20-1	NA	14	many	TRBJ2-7	TGCAGTGCTAGATGGACTCCTACGGCATACGAGCAGTACTTC	CSARWTPTAYEQYF
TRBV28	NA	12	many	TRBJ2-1	TGTGCCAGCAGTCTCCCGGTAAATGAGCAGTTCTTC	CASSLPVNEQFF
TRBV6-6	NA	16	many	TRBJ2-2	TGTGCCAGCAGTTACGGGACGGCCGCGAACACCGGGGAGCTGTTTTTT	CASSYGTAANTGELFF
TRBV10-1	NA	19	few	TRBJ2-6	TGCGCCAGCAGTGAGTCTATCCCGAGGGGCGGTGATGGGGCCAACGTCCTGACTTTC	CASSESIPRGGDGANVLTF
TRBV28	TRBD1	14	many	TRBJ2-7	TGTGCCAGCAGTACTGGGACAGGGCTACACGAGCAGTACTTC	CASSTGTGLHEQYF
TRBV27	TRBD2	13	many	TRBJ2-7	TGTGCCAGCAGGGGGGGGAGAGGGTACGAGCAGTACTTC	CASRGGRGYEQYF
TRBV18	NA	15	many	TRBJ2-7	TGTGCCAGCTCACCTCTCCCGGGGCCCTCCTACGAGCAGTACTTC	CASSPLPGPSYEQYF
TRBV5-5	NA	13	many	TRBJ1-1	TGTGCCAGCAGCTTAGGGGGGGCGACTGAAGCTTTCTTT	CASSLGGATEAFF
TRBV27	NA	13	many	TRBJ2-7	TGTGCCAGCAGCCCTACATCCCTCTACGAGCAGTACTTC	CASSPTSLYEQYF
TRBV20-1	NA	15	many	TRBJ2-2	TGCAGTGCTAGAGATGAAGCAGTCTACACCGGGGAGCTGTTTTTT	CSARDEAVYTGELFF
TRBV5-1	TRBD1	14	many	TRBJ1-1	TGCGCCAGCGCGGTGGGACAGGGAAACACTGAAGCTTTCTTT	CASAVGQGNTEAFF
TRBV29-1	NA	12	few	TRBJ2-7	TGCAGCGCGAGTGGCAGTATCCACGAGCAGTACTTC	CSASGSIHEQYF
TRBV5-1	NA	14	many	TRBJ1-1	TGCGCCAGCAGCTTGGAGGCAGGGGACACTGAAGCTTTCTTT	CASSLEAGDTEAFF
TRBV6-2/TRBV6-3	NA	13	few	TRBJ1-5	TGTGCCAGCAGTTACCCGGGAAGTCAGCCCCAGCATTTT	CASSYPGSQPQHF
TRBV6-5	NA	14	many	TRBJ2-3	TGTGCCAGCAGTTACGAGCAGGGTACAGATACGCAGTATTTT	CASSYEQGTDTQYF
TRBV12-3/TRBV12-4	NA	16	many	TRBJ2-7	TGTGCCAGCAGTCCCTCACGGAGACAGGCGCGCTACGAGCAGTACTTC	CASSPSRRQARYEQYF
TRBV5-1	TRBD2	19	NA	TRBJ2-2	TGCGCCAGCAGCCCTGGGACTAGCGGGAGGCAGTGGAACACCGGGGAGCTGTTTTTT	CASSPGTSGRQWNTGELFF
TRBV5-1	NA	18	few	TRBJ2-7	TGCGCCAGCAGCTTCTCCCCTGGGCTAGCGTCCCTCCAGTACGAGCAGTACTTC	CASSFSPGLASLQYEQYF
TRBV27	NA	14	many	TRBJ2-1	TGTGCCAGCAGTGCAAGGGCAACCCACAATGAGCAGTTCTTC	CASSARATHNEQFF
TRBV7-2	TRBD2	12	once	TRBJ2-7	TGTGCCAGCAGCCGGACTAGCGGGAGGCAGTACTTC	CASSRTSGRQYF
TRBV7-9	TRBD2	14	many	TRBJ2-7	TGTGCCAGCAGCTTACCTAGCGGGATCTCCGAGCAGTACTTC	CASSLPSGISEQYF
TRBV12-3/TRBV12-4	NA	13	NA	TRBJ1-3	TGTGCCAGCGGCTTTGCGGGGTTGAACACCATATATTTT	CASGFAGLNTIYF
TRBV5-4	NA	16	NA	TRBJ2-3	TGTGCCAGCAGCTTGGCCCAACGGTCGGAGACAGATACGCAGTATTTT	CASSLAQRSETDTQYF
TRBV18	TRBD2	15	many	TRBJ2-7	TGTGCCAGCTCACAGGGACTAGCTTCCCTCTGGGAGCAGTACTTC	CASSQGLASLWEQYF
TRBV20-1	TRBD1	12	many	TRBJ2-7	TGCAGTGCCCTGGACAGGGGTCACGAGCAGTACTTC	CSALDRGHEQYF
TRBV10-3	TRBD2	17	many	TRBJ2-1	TGTGCCATCAGTGATTCCACCGGACTAGCGGGAGGTGGTGAGCAGTTCTTC	CAISDSTGLAGGGEQFF
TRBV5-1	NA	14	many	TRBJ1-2	TGCGCCAGCAGCTTGGGGGAGGGGAGAGGCGGCTACACCTTC	CASSLGEGRGGYTF
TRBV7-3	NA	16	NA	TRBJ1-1	TGTGCCAGCAGCTTAAATCCAGCACCATTGAACACTGAAGCTTTCTTT	CASSLNPAPLNTEAFF
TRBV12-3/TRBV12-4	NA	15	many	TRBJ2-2	TGTGCCAGCAGTTTGGTAGGGTCGAACACCGGGGAGCTGTTTTTT	CASSLVGSNTGELFF
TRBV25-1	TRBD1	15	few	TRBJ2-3	TGTGCCAGCAGTTCAACAGGGGGCCATGGAGATACGCAGTATTTT	CASSSTGGHGDTQYF
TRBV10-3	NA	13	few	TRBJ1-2	TGTGCCATCAGTGAGTCCCCAGGTTATGGCTACACCTTC	CAISESPGYGYTF
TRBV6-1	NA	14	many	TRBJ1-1	TGTGCCAGCAGCCCGGGGGGGCCGGGTACTGAAGCTTTCTTT	CASSPGGPGTEAFF
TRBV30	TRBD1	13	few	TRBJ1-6	TGTGCCTGGAACGGACAGGGGAATTCACTCCTCCACTTT	CAWNGQGNSLLHF
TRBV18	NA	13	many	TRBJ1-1	TGTGCCAGCCTCTTACGCGAGAGGGGGGAAGCTTTCTTT	CASLLRERGEAFF
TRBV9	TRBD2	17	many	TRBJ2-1	TGTGCCAGCAGCGTAGGCGTCGGGAGGGACTCCTACAATGAGCAGTTCTTC	CASSVGVGRDSYNEQFF
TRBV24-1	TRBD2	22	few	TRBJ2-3	TGTGCCACCAGTGATGCGGGACAGGGGGGCCGGGGACTAGCGGGAGCGATAGATACGCAGTATTTT	CATSDAGQGGRGLAGAIDTQYF
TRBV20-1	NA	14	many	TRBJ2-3	TGCAGTGCTTCCGGGGACACCTCAGGAGATACGCAGTATTTT	CSASGDTSGDTQYF
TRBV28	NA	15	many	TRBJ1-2	TGTGCCAGCAGTATACCTTTGAGGGTTGGCTATGGCTACACCTTC	CASSIPLRVGYGYTF
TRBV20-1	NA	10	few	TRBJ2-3	TGCAGTGCCGGGGCCGATACGCAGTATTTT	CSAGADTQYF
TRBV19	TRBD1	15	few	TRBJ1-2	TGTGCCAGTAGTCTCGGGACAGGGAAGGGAGGAGGCTACACCTTC	CASSLGTGKGGGYTF
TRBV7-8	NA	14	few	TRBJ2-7	TGTGCCAGCAGCTTAGCACCAGCCTCCTACGAGCAGTACTTC	CASSLAPASYEQYF